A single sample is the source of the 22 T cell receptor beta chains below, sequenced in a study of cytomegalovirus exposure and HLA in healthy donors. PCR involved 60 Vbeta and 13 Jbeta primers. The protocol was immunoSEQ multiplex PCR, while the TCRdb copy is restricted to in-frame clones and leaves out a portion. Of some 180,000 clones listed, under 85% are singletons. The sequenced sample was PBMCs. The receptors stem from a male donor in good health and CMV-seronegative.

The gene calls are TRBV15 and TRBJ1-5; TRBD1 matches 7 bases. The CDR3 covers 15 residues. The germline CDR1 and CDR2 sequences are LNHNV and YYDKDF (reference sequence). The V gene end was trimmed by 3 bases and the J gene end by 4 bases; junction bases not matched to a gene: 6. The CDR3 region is CATSSRDSSNQPQHF. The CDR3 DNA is TGTGCCACCAGCAGTAGGGACAGCTCGAATCAGCCCCAGCATTTT. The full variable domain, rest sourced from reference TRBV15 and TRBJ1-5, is DAMVIQNPRYQVTQFGKPVTLSCSQTLNHNVMYWYQQKSSQAPKLLFHYYDKDFNNEADTPDNFQSRRPNTSFCFLDIRSPGLGDTAMYLCATSSRDSSNQPQHFGDGTRLSIL.

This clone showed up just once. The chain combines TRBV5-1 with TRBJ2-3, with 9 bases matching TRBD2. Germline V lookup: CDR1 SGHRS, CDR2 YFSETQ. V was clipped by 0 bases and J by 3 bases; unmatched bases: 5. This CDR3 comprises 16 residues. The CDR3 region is CASSLGSAGGTDTQYF. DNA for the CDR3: TGCGCCAGCAGCTTGGGTTCAGCGGGGGGAACAGATACGCAGTATTTT.

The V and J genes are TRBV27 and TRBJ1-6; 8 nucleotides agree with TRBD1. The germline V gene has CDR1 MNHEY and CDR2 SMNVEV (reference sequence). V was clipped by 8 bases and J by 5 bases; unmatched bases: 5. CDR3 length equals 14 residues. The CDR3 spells CASRLTGDNSPLHF. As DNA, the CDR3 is TGTGCCAGCCGACTGACAGGGGATAATTCACCCCTCCACTTT.

The CDR3 DNA sequence: TGTGCCAGCAGTCCCCTCGGGACTAGCGGGGGGGTCGAACACTACAATGAGCAGTTCTTC. Its protein product is CASSPLGTSGGVEHYNEQFF. The chain is built from TRBV2 and TRBJ2-1; TRBD2 agrees at 16 bases. The length of the CDR3 is 20 residues. Trimming cost V 5 bases and J 3 bases; bases outside gene matches: 13. Per the germline V gene, CDR1 is SNHLY and CDR2 is FYNNEI. The whole variable domain, filled in from reference TRBV2 and TRBJ2-1, reads EPEVTQTPSHQVTQMGQEVILRCVPISNHLYFYWYRQILGQKVEFLVSFYNNEISEKSEIFDDQFSVERPDGSNFTLKIRSTKLEDSAMYFCASSPLGTSGGVEHYNEQFFGPGTRLTVL.

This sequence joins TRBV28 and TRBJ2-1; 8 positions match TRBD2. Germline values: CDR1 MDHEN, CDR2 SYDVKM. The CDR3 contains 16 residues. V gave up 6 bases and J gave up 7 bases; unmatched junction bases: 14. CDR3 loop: CASRSRGAGVGNEQFF. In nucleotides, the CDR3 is TGTGCCAGCAGGTCAAGGGGAGCGGGAGTAGGAAATGAGCAGTTCTTC.

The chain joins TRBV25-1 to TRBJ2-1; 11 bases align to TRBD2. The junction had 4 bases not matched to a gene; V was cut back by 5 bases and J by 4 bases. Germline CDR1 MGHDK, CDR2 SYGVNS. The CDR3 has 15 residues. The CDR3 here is CASSISGGAYNEQFF. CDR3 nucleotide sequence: TGTGCCAGCAGTATTAGCGGGGGGGCTTACAATGAGCAGTTCTTC.

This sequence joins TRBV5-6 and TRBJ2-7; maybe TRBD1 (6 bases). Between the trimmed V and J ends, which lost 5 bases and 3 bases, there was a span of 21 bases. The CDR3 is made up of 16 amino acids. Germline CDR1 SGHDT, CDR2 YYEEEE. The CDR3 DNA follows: TGTGCCAGCAGTCTCGGGCGGCAGGGGCCCCTCTACGAGCAGTACTTC. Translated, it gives CASSLGRQGPLYEQYF.

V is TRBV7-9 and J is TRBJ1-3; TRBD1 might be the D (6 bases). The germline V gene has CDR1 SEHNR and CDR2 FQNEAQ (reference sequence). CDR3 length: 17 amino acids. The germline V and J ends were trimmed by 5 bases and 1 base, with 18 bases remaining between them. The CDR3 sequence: CASSDRNTGQSGNTIYF. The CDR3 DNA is TGTGCCAGCAGCGACCGTAATACTGGACAGTCTGGAAACACCATATATTTT.

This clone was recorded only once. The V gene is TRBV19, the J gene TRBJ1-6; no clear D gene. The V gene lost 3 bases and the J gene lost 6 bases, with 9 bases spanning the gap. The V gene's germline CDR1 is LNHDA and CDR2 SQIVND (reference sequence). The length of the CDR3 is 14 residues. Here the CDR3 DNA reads TGTGCCAGTAGTATGGAGTCCCGTAATTCACCCCTCCACTTT. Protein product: CASSMESRNSPLHF.

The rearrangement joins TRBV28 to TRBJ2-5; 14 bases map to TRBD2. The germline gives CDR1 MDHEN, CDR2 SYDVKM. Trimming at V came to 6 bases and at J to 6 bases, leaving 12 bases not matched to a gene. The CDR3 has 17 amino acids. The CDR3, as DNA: TGTGCCAGCAGGAGTCGCCCTGGACTAGCGGGAGGTCAGACCCAGTACTTC. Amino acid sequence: CASRSRPGLAGGQTQYF.

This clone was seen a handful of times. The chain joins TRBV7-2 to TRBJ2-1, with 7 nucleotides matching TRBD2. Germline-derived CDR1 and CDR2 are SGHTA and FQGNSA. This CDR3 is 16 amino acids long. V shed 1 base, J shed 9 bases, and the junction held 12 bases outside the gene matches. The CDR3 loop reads CASSLEGRGGRGEQFF. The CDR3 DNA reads TGTGCCAGCAGCTTAGAGGGGCGGGGAGGGCGTGGTGAGCAGTTCTTC.

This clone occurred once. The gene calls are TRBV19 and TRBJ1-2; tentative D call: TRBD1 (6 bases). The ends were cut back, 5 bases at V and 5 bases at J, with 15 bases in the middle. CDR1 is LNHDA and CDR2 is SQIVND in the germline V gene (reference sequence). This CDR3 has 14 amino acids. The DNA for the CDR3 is TGTGCCAGTAGTGCAGACGACAGGTATTATGGCTACACCTTC. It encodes CASSADDRYYGYTF.

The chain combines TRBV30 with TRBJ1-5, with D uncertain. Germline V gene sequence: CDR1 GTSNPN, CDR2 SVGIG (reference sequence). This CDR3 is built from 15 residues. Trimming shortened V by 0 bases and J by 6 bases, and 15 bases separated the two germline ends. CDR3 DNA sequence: TGTGCCTGGAGTGTACTGGCCGGAGGTGGTCAGCCCCAGCATTTT. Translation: CAWSVLAGGGQPQHF.

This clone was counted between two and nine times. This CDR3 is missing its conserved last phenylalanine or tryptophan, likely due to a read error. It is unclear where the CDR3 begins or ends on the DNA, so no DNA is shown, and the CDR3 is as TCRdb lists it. CDR3 region: CASSLPRDYVYVV. V usage is TRBV5-6 and J usage is TRBJ1-2. From germline, CDR1 is SGHDT and CDR2 YYEEEE. The CDR3 extends over 13 residues, inclusive of both ends.

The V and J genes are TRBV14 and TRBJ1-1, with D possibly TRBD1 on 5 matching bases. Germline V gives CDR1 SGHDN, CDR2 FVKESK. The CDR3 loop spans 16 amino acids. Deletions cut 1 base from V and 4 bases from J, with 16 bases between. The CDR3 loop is CASSQVIGLGGTEAFF. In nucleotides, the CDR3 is TGTGCCAGCAGCCAAGTAATCGGCCTCGGGGGCACTGAAGCTTTCTTT.

CDR3 DNA: TGTGCCAGTAGTATGTCAGTCAATAATGAAAAACTGTTTTTT. Amino acids: CASSMSVNNEKLFF. The V call is TRBV19, the J call TRBJ1-4; no definite D call. Germline V gene data show CDR1 as LNHDA and CDR2 as SQIVND (reference sequence). Trimming shortened V by 3 bases and J by 4 bases, and 9 bases separated the two germline ends. The CDR3 sequence is 14 residues long.

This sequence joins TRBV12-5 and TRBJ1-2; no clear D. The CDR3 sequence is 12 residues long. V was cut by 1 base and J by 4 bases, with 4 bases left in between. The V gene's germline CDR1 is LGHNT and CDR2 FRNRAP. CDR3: CASGLDSYGYTF. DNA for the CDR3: TGTGCTAGTGGTTTGGACAGCTATGGCTACACCTTC.

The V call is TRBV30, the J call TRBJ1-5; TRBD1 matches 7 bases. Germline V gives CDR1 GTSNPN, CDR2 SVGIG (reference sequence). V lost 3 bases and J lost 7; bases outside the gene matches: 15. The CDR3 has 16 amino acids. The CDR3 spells CAWSLRQGGIRQPQHF. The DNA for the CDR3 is TGTGCCTGGAGCTTACGACAGGGCGGGATTAGACAGCCCCAGCATTTT.

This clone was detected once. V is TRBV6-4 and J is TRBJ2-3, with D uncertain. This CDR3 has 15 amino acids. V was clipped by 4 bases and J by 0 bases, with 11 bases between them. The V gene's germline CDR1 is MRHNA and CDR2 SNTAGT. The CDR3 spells CASSAGGLSTDTQYF. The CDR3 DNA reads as TGTGCCAGCAGTGCTGGCGGCCTTAGCACAGATACGCAGTATTTT.

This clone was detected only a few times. DNA for the CDR3: TGTGCCAGCCGTCGGGACAGGGGGGAGGAGCAGTACTTC. This gives the protein CASRRDRGEEQYF. The V gene is TRBV6-5, the J gene TRBJ2-7, with 11 bases identical to TRBD1. In germline, CDR1 is MNHEY, CDR2 SVGAGI. This CDR3 is 13 amino acids long. After removal of 8 bases from V and 7 bases from J, the junction contained 7 bases not matched to a gene.

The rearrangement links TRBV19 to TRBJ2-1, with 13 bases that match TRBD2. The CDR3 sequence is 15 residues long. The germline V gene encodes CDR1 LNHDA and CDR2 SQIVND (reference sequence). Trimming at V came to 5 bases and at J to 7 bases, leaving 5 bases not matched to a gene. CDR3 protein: CASSPQTSGRNEQFF. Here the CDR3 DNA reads TGTGCCAGTAGTCCCCAGACTAGCGGGAGGAATGAGCAGTTCTTC.

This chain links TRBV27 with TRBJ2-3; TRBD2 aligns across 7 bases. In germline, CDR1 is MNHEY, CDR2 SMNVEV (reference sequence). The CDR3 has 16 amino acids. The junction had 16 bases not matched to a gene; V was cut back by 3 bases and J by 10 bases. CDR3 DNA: TGTGCCAGCAGTTTCGGAGCGGGGCGGCGAGGAGGGGCGCAGTATTTT. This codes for CASSFGAGRRGGAQYF.